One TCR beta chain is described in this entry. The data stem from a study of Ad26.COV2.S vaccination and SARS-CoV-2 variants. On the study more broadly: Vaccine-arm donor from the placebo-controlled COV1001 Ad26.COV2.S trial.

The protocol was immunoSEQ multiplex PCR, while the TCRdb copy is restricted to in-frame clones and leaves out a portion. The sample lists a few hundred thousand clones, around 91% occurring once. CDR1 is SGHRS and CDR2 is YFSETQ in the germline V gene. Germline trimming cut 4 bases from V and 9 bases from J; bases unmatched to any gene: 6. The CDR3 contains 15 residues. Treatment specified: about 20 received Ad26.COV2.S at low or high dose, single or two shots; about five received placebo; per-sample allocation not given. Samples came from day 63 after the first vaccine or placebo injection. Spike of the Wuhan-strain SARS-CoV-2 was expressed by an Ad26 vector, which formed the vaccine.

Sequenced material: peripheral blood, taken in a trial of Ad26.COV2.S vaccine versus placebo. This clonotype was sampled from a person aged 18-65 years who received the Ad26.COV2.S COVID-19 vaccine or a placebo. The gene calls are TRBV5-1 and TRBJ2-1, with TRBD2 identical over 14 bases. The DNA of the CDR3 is TGCGCCAGCAGCGGGGGACTAGCGGGAGATTCTGAGCAGTTCTTC. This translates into CASSGGLAGDSEQFF.